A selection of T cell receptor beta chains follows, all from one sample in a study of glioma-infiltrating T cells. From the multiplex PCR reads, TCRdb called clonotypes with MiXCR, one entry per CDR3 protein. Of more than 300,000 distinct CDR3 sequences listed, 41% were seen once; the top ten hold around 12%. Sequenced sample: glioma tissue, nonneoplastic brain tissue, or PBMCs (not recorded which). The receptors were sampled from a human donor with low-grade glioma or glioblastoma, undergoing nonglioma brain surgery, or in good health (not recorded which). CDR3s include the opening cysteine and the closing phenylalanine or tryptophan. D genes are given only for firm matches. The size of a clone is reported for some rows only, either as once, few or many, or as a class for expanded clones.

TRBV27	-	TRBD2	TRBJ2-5	TGTGCCAGCAGTGTTTTAGCGGGAGGGCCCCAAGAGACCCAGTACTTC	CASSVLAGGPQETQYF
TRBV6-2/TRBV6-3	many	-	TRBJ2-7	TGTGCCAGCAGTTATGGGAGCGACTACGAGCAGTACTTC	CASSYGSDYEQYF
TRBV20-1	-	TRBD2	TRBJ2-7	TGCAGTGCTAGGGGTCCCGGGGTGGTAGCGGGGAACGAACAGTACTTC	CSARGPGVVAGNEQYF
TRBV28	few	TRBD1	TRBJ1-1	TGTGCCAGCAGTCCTCCACAGGGGGCTCGTGCAGCTTTCTTT	CASSPPQGARAAFF
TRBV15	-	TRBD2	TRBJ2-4	TGTGCCACCAGCAGAGATCGCCTAGCGGGTAAAATAGCCAAAAACATTCAGTACTTC	CATSRDRLAGKIAKNIQYF
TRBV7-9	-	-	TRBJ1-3	TGTGCCAGCAGCTTAGGCCAAGACCCTGGAAACACCATATATTTT	CASSLGQDPGNTIYF
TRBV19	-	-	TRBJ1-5	TGTGCCAGTAGGGGACAAAATCATCAGCCCCAGCATTTT	CASRGQNHQPQHF
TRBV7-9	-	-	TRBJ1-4	TGTGCCAGCAGCTCCCGGATTTGGGCAGCAACTAATGAAAAACTGTTTTTT	CASSSRIWAATNEKLFF
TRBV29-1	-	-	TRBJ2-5	TGCAGCTCCCGGGGTCCTCAAGAGACCCAGTACTTC	CSSRGPQETQYF
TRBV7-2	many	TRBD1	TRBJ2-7	TGTGCCAGCAGTTTGCGACAGGGGGCCGGCTACGAGCAGTACTTC	CASSLRQGAGYEQYF
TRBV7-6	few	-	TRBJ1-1	TGTGCCAGCAGCTTAGCGGGGGGTGAAGCTTTCTTT	CASSLAGGEAFF
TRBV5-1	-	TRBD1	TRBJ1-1	TGCGCCAGCGGGGCAGGGGGCGTGGGGACTGAAGCTTTCTTT	CASGAGGVGTEAFF
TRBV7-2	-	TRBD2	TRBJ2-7	TGTGCCAGCAGCCACGACCCCCTAGCGGGAGGGCTCAAGCAGTACTTC	CASSHDPLAGGLKQYF
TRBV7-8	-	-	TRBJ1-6	TGTGCCAGCAGCTTGGTTACACCTAGTTCACCCCTCCACTTT	CASSLVTPSSPLHF
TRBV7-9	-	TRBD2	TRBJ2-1	TGTGCCAGCAGCGGCGCCGGGACTAGCGGCTACAATGAGCAGTTCTTC	CASSGAGTSGYNEQFF
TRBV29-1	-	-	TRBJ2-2	TGCAGCGTGCTGAGTACCGGGGAGCTGTTTTTT	CSVLSTGELFF
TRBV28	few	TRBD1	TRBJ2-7	TGTGCCAGCAGACCTAGGACAGGGTCGCGGAGGAGCTCCTACGAGCAGTACTTC	CASRPRTGSRRSSYEQYF
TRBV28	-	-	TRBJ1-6	TGTGCCAGCAGTTTGGCTGGGAGACAGTGGAATTCACCCCTCCACTTT	CASSLAGRQWNSPLHF
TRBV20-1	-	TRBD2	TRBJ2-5	TGCAGTGCTCAGACTAGCGGGAAAGAGACCCAGTACTTC	CSAQTSGKETQYF
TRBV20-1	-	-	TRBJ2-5	TGCAGTGCTAGTCGGACTACCGGCGGGGAGACCCAGTACTTC	CSASRTTGGETQYF
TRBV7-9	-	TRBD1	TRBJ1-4	TGTGCCAGCAGCTTGCAACAGGGGGATAATGAAAAACTGTTTTTT	CASSLQQGDNEKLFF
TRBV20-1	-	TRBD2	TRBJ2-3	TGCAGTGCTAGAGATCCGGGGGGTACAGATACGCAGTATTTT	CSARDPGGTDTQYF
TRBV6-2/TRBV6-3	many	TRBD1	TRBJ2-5	TGTGCCAGCAGTTACTCGACAGGGCCAGAGACCCAGTACTTC	CASSYSTGPETQYF
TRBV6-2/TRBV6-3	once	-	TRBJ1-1	TGTGCCAGCAAGGGCGTGGACACTGGAGCTTTCTTT	CASKGVDTGAFF
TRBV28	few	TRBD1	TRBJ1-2	TGTGCCAGCAGGATACAGGGGACGTTTGGCTACACCTTC	CASRIQGTFGYTF
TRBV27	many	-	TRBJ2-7	TGTGCCAGCAGCCCCAGGGGGCGGGGGGAGCAGTACTTC	CASSPRGRGEQYF
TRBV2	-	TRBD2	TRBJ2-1	TGTGCCAGCAGTGAAAGCCTAGCGGGAGCCAATGAGCAGTTCTTC	CASSESLAGANEQFF
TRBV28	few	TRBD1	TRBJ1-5	TGTGCCAGCAGTATAACCGGGACAGGGGGTTTTAATCAGCCCCAGCATTTT	CASSITGTGGFNQPQHF
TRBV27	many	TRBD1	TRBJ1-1	TGTGCCAGCAGTTTATCGAGACAGGGGAACACTGAAGCTTTCTTT	CASSLSRQGNTEAFF
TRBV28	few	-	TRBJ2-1	TGTGCCAGCAGAAAATTACAGGGTGGGCAGTTCTTC	CASRKLQGGQFF
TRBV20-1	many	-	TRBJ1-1	TGCAGTGCTAGGCCGACAATTGCCACTGAAGCTTTCTTT	CSARPTIATEAFF
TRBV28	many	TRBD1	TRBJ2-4	TGTGCCAGCAGTTCGGGACAGGACATAGCCAAAAACATTCAGTACTTC	CASSSGQDIAKNIQYF
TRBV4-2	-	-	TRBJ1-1	TGTGCCAGCAGCCAGGGCCGGGGGCGGGGGACTGAAGCTTTCTTT	CASSQGRGRGTEAFF
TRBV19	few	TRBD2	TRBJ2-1	TGTGCCAGTAGTGGCGGGACTAACCGGGAGCAGTTCTTC	CASSGGTNREQFF
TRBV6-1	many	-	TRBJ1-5	TGTGCCAGCAGTCGGGTCCCCCGGGATCAGCCCCAGCATTTT	CASSRVPRDQPQHF
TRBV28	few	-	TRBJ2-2	TGTGCCAGCAGTTTAGTAAGGCAGGCCGGGGAGCTGTTTTTT	CASSLVRQAGELFF
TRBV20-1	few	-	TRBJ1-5	TGCAGTGCTAATCCCGGTTGGGAGGGGGTCCCCTATAGCAATCAGCCCCAGCATTTT	CSANPGWEGVPYSNQPQHF
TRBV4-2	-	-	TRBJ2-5	TGTGCCAGCAGCCAAGGCCCACACCGGGTCCAGGCAGAGACCCAGTACTTC	CASSQGPHRVQAETQYF
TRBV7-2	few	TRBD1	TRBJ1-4	TGTGCCAGCAGCTCCTACCGACAGGGAAGTAATGAAAAACTGTTTTTT	CASSSYRQGSNEKLFF
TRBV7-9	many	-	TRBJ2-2	TGTGCCAGCAGCTTTGAACACACCGGGGAGCTGTTTTTT	CASSFEHTGELFF
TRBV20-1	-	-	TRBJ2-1	TGCAGTGCTATGGGAATATTCGCCTACAATGAGGAGTTCTTC	CSAMGIFAYNEEFF